This T cell receptor beta chain is from a study of blood T cell repertoires in COVID-19. Turning to the study itself: Material from acute and convalescent COVID-19 was sourced from the United States, Italy and Spain. The analysed material was cDNA or gDNA that came from T cells, B-cell-depleted T cells, or PBMCs.

In the original analysis: Counts of nucleated cells, estimated from reference gene primer amplification, were obtained. The assay was immunoSEQ multiplex PCR, and TCRdb's table has in-frame clones only and misses some. V and J calls and clone size come straight from that table; D and trimming were deduced from the DNA. The table has about 50,000 clones, roughly 83% seen once; the top ten hold about a sixth. The sequenced material came from peripheral blood. The TCR sequence derives from a man aged 70-80 years with active COVID-19.

The CDR3 bases are TGTGCCAGCAGTTTATCGCCGCAAAAGGACTATGAGCAGTTCTTC. Encoded protein: CASSLSPQKDYEQFF. The chain uses TRBV27 and TRBJ2-1; D is perhaps TRBD2 (5 bases). Germline V gene sequence: CDR1 MNHEY, CDR2 SMNVEV (reference sequence). The CDR3 is made up of 15 amino acids. V lost 0 bases and J lost 8, with 14 bases in between.